This T cell receptor beta chain was captured by sequencing in a study of blood T cells in healthy people across ages. Each donor's blood draw was 8.5 to 10 milliliters of peripheral blood. A sample-barcoded 5' primer and a J-beta primer mix were used in a second PCR of roughly 7 to 12 cycles. Sequencing recovered at least 2.5 million CDR3-containing paired-end reads from each sample. TCRdb re-derived calls from the 5' RACE reads in MiXCR, one entry per CDR3 protein. The sample contains over 1,500,000 distinct CDR3 sequences, about 39% of which appear only once. The CDR3 has 13 residues. Trimming shortened V by 5 bases and J by 3 bases, and 10 bases separated the two germline ends.

The rearrangement joins TRBV12-3 or TRBV12-4 to TRBJ2-5; D gene ambiguous. The TCR sequence derives from a human donor in good health. The sequenced sample consisted of blood. The CDR3 loop is CASSPSFEETQYF. CDR3 DNA: TGTGCCAGCAGTCCAAGTTTTGAAGAGACCCAGTACTTC.